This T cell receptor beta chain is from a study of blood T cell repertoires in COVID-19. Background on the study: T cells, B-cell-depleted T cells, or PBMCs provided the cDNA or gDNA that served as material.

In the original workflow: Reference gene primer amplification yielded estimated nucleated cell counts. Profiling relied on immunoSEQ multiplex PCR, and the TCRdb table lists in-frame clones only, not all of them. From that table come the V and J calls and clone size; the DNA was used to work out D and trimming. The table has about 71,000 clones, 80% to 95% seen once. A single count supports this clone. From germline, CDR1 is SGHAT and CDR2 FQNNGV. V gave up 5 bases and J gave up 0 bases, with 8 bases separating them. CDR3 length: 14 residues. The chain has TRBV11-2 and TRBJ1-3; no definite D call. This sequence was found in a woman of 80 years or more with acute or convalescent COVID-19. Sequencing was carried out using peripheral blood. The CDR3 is CASSPRDSGNTIYF. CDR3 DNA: TGTGCCAGCAGCCCGAGGGACTCTGGAAACACCATATATTTT.